This is a list of T cell receptor beta chains from one sample in a study of cytomegalovirus exposure and HLA in healthy donors. Libraries were prepared by immunoSEQ multiplex PCR; TCRdb keeps only in-frame clonotypes and omits some of them. The sample shows over 130,000 clones, approximately 80% of them seen only once. Source material: PBMCs. These receptors were collected from a man in his forties in good health and CMV-seronegative. Both conserved end residues are part of each CDR3. The D gene is left open where the match is weak.

v_call: TRBV4-2; cdr3_length: 15; j_call: TRBJ2-7; d_call: TRBD1; cdr3_aa: CASSQETGGYYEQYF; cdr3_nt: TGTGCCAGCAGCCAAGAAACAGGGGGCTACTACGAGCAGTACTTC
v_call: TRBV27; cdr3_length: 19; j_call: TRBJ1-3; d_call: -; cdr3_aa: CASSSTPPRDTYSGNTIYF; cdr3_nt: TGTGCCAGCAGTTCCACCCCCCCTCGGGACACTTACTCTGGAAACACCATATATTTT
v_call: TRBV4-1; cdr3_length: 14; j_call: TRBJ2-7; d_call: TRBD2; cdr3_aa: CASSPTSGAYEQYF; cdr3_nt: TGCGCCAGCAGCCCGACTAGCGGAGCCTACGAGCAGTACTTC
v_call: TRBV29-1; cdr3_length: 13; j_call: TRBJ2-5; d_call: TRBD1; cdr3_aa: CSAGRTGPETQYF; cdr3_nt: TGCAGCGCAGGAAGGACAGGCCCAGAGACCCAGTACTTC
v_call: TRBV4-2; cdr3_length: 19; j_call: TRBJ2-1; d_call: TRBD2; cdr3_aa: CASSQDSGRGSFFYNEQFF; cdr3_nt: TGTGCCAGCAGCCAAGATAGCGGGAGGGGGAGTTTTTTCTACAATGAGCAGTTCTTC
v_call: TRBV27; cdr3_length: 13; j_call: TRBJ2-7; d_call: -; cdr3_aa: CASSQQALNEQYF; cdr3_nt: TGTGCCAGCAGTCAGCAGGCCCTAAACGAGCAGTACTTC
v_call: TRBV5-4; cdr3_length: 16; j_call: TRBJ2-5; d_call: TRBD2; cdr3_aa: CASSKGTSGTQETQYF; cdr3_nt: TGTGCCAGCAGCAAAGGGACTAGCGGGACCCAAGAGACCCAGTACTTC
v_call: TRBV7-9; cdr3_length: 17; j_call: TRBJ2-1; d_call: -; cdr3_aa: CASSPRVAGGSYNEQFF; cdr3_nt: TGTGCCAGCAGCCCCCGGGTAGCCGGAGGCTCCTACAATGAGCAGTTCTTC
v_call: TRBV19; cdr3_length: 14; j_call: TRBJ2-2; d_call: TRBD1; cdr3_aa: CASSTGGRTGELFF; cdr3_nt: TGTGCCAGTAGTACAGGGGGCAGGACCGGGGAGCTGTTTTTT
v_call: TRBV6-5; cdr3_length: 13; j_call: TRBJ1-2; d_call: TRBD1; cdr3_aa: CASSRGGNYGYTF; cdr3_nt: TGTGCCAGCAGCCGAGGGGGCAACTATGGCTACACCTTC
v_call: TRBV6-5; cdr3_length: 14; j_call: TRBJ1-1; d_call: TRBD1; cdr3_aa: CASSYGTGNTEAFF; cdr3_nt: TGTGCCAGCAGTTACGGGACAGGAAACACTGAAGCTTTCTTT